This T cell receptor beta chain was identified during a study of T cell clones after liver transplantation. Study background: Tolerant meant at least one year fully off immunosuppression without liver enzymes above twice normal.

Study outcomes and limitations: Compared with third party-reactive sequences, donor-reactive ones declined more, independent of withdrawal success.

Points on this clone: Its antigen is unidentified.

Germline V lookup: CDR1 LGHNA, CDR2 YNFKEQ. This CDR3 has 16 residues. Losses at the gene ends were 4 bases for V and 1 base for J; bases not matched to a gene: 7. Here immunoSEQ multiplex PCR was the method, and the copy in TCRdb shows in-frame clones only, minus some. This table holds 70,000 or so clones, 85% to 95% found once. The sequence derives from a human patient who received a liver transplant. Some T cells may arise from the graft donor. The specimen was CD4+ T cells from blood, collected less than 27 months after liver transplant. This sequence joins TRBV4-2 and TRBJ2-3; 8 bases fit TRBD2. For the CDR3, the DNA is TGTGCCAGCAGCCCCCGGGGGGGAAACGGCACAGATACGCAGTATTTT. Its translation is CASSPRGGNGTDTQYF.